A selection of T cell receptor beta chains follows, all from one sample in a study of shared clonotypes between healthy human individuals. Here immunoSEQ multiplex PCR was the method, and the copy in TCRdb shows in-frame clones only, minus some. This sample has 2 million to 2.5 million clones; approximately 96% occur once, and the top ten carry 0.1% to 0.15%. Source material: naive CD4+ T cells sorted from blood. All receptors come from a man aged 18 to 29 in good health. The CDR3 runs from the conserved cysteine through the conserved F or W. A D gene is named only where the DNA matches it firmly. Rows give clone size only sometimes, using once, few, many, or a class for an expanded clone.

j_call	clone_size	d_call	v_call	cdr3_aa	cdr3_nt
TRBJ1-1	.	.	TRBV29-1	CSVRWGEGTEAFF	TGCAGCGTTCGATGGGGCGAGGGGACTGAAGCTTTCTTT
TRBJ2-5	.	TRBD1	TRBV15	CATRQTGGGETQYF	TGTGCCACCAGACAAACAGGGGGCGGAGAGACCCAGTACTTC
TRBJ1-6	once	.	TRBV6-1	CASSGTSGSPLHF	TGTGCCAGCAGCGGGACATCGGGTTCACCCCTCCACTTT
TRBJ1-2	.	.	TRBV28	CATSTGRGRTNYGYTF	TGTGCCACCAGCACAGGCCGGGGAAGGACGAACTATGGCTACACCTTC
TRBJ1-1	.	.	TRBV9	CASSIGRGPEAFF	TGTGCCAGCAGCATCGGACGGGGACCTGAAGCTTTCTTT
TRBJ1-4	.	.	TRBV7-9	CASSLGVRYDEKLFF	TGTGCCAGCAGCTTAGGAGTGAGGTACGATGAAAAACTGTTTTTT
TRBJ2-7	.	.	TRBV4-3	CASSQESASPQYF	TGCGCCAGCAGCCAAGAGTCGGCCAGCCCGCAGTACTTC
TRBJ2-3	.	TRBD2	TRBV9	CASSAGTSGSTDTQYF	TGTGCCAGCAGCGCTGGGACTAGCGGGAGCACAGATACGCAGTATTTT
TRBJ2-3	few	TRBD1	TRBV5-1	CASSPGQGTDTQYF	TGCGCCAGCAGCCCCGGACAGGGGACAGATACGCAGTATTTT
TRBJ2-7	.	TRBD1	TRBV11-2	CASSLWGQAPWEQYF	TGTGCCAGCAGCTTATGGGGACAGGCCCCCTGGGAGCAGTACTTC
TRBJ2-7	once	TRBD1	TRBV9	CASSPQPGTGNVKGSYEQYF	TGTGCCAGCAGCCCTCAACCCGGGACAGGGAATGTTAAGGGCTCCTACGAGCAGTACTTC
TRBJ2-3	.	.	TRBV9	CASSVAEDTQYF	TGTGCCAGCAGCGTAGCGGAGGATACGCAGTATTTT
TRBJ1-2	.	.	TRBV28	CASSPRGSQGMYGYTF	TGTGCCAGCAGCCCCCGGGGGTCTCAGGGGATGTATGGCTACACCTTC
TRBJ2-3	.	.	TRBV10-3	CAISARPRDTQYF	TGTGCCATCAGCGCTAGACCCCGCGATACGCAGTATTTT
TRBJ1-1	.	.	TRBV28	CASSFGKNTEAFF	TGTGCCAGCAGTTTTGGAAAGAACACTGAAGCTTTCTTT
TRBJ1-5	.	.	TRBV19	CASSIAGYSNQPQHF	TGTGCCAGTAGTATAGCAGGGTATAGCAATCAGCCCCAGCATTTT
TRBJ1-4	.	.	TRBV5-6	CASSFNPGEVNEKLFF	TGTGCCAGCAGCTTTAACCCAGGGGAGGTGAATGAAAAACTGTTTTTT